The T cell receptor (beta chain) described here comes from a study of cytotoxic CD8 clonotypes in ibrutinib-treated CLL. The study, taken as a whole, reports: An increase in clonality occurred at ibrutinib response, followed by a return toward baseline at progression. Among the clonotypes, public ones were uncommon and contracted or held stable on treatment.

The protocol was immunoSEQ multiplex PCR, while the TCRdb copy is restricted to in-frame clones and leaves out a portion. The sample consists of under 200,000 clones, roughly 77% of them appearing once. Germline V gene sequence: CDR1 SGHTA, CDR2 FQGNSA. The V end was cut by 5 bases, the J end by 4 bases, with 17 bases between. This CDR3 region has 16 residues. Genomic DNA for TCR beta libraries, around 1.9 micrograms, came from cryopreserved PBMCs. Concerning this clone itself: The antigen is undetermined.

The chain couples TRBV7-2 to TRBJ1-4; no firm D call. The clonotype was recovered from a human donor with chronic lymphocytic leukemia. Sequenced here: PBMCs, sampled after 12 months of ibrutinib treatment. CDR3 region: CASSPLGSGFNEKLFF. The CDR3 DNA follows: TGTGCCAGCAGCCCGCTAGGGTCTGGCTTTAATGAAAAACTGTTTTTT. Variable domain in full (rest from reference TRBV7-2 and TRBJ1-4): GAGVSQSPSNKVTEKGKDVELRCDPISGHTALYWYRQSLGQGLEFLIYFQGNSAPDKSGLPSDRFSAERTGGSVSTLTIQRTQQEDSAVYLCASSPLGSGFNEKLFFGSGTQLSVL.